This T cell receptor (beta chain) derives from a study of blood T cell repertoires in COVID-19. Study at large: Sites across the United States, Italy and Spain contributed samples from acute and convalescent COVID-19. PBMCs, B-cell-depleted T cells, or T cells were the source of the cDNA or gDNA that made up the material.

Methods used by the authors: Estimation of nucleated cell counts relied on the amplification of reference gene primers. Libraries were prepared by immunoSEQ multiplex PCR; TCRdb keeps only in-frame clonotypes and omits some of them. V and J calls and clone size come straight from that table; D and trimming were deduced from the DNA. The sample lists 140,000 to 150,000 clones, around 86% occurring once. CDR1 and CDR2 (germline): MRHNA, SNTAGT. CDR3 length: 13 amino acids. Trimming left V 2 bases short and J 4 bases short, with 8 bases between. The genes are TRBV6-4 and TRBJ1-1; D not resolved. The source is an elderly man with acute or convalescent COVID-19. The sequenced material came from peripheral blood. The CDR3 loop is CASSDPTGTEAFF. CDR3 bases: TGTGCCAGCAGTGACCCGACGGGCACTGAAGCTTTCTTT.